This TCR beta chain was found in a study of shared clonotypes between healthy human individuals (TCRdb year 2020). In the study overall: A couple of women and a few men aged 18 to 49 years were included in the cohort. To increase sequencing depth and limit assay-specific biases, TCR repertoire library preparation and sequencing were carried out by different laboratories using diverse techniques. Between about 0.85 and 10 billion PBMCs per donor were obtained by leukapheresis. Blood TCR repertoires of five healthy adults were deeply sequenced to estimate repertoire size and the extent of clonotype sharing between individuals. For each donor, three plates each were used for CD4 naive and CD4 memory, two plates were used for CD8 naive, and one plate was used for CD8 memory. Study-wide findings and limitations: Compared with non-shared clonotypes, the clonotypes found in all four sorted-subset donors had higher generation probabilities. Sampling was limited to blood, and TCR repertoires in tissue likely differ from TCR repertoires in blood. Across four donors, roughly 5.4% of naive CD4, approximately 3.6% of naive CD8, about 2.3% of memory CD4, and about 0.44% of memory CD8 clonotypes were shared. Larger estimated clonotype richness was generally found for naive subsets than for memory subsets. Because the study included a small number of donors, the genetic and exposure-history diversity represented was limited. Pairwise subsampling led to the expectation that sequencing depth would affect the degree of clonotype sharing among donors. Incomplete sequencing was indicated by rarefaction of sorted-subset datasets, despite the large sequencing depth.

For this clone: The antigen it recognizes is unknown. Per-base quality was not reported, and no clone a single base away is much larger than it.

Its CDR3 holds 14 amino acids, cysteine through phenylalanine. The entry retains the CDR3 DNA only, 42 bases that are in frame from base 1. The V end loses 3 bases and the J end loses 5 bases, and a stretch of 11 bases separates them. CDR1 MDHEN and CDR2 SYDVKM were looked up in the germline V gene. TCR CDR3 regions were amplified from genomic DNA by multiplex PCR using the deep immunoSEQ assay. Extracted genomic DNA from each cell subset was spread evenly across all wells of several immunoSEQ 96-well plates, with each plate serving as a replicate. For sorted subsets, around 200 ng genomic DNA, equal to about 30,000 T cell genomes, was loaded into each replicate PCR. Purified libraries were measured with a Qubit 3.0 fluorometer, size-checked on a Bioanalyzer 2100, and measured again with the KAPA Library Quantification kit. A separate single-read 150-cycle Illumina NextSeq 550 flow cell was used to sequence each immunoSEQ 96-well plate. The authors' pipeline ran thus. The immunoSEQ output contained only junctional sequences without quality scores, so filtering could not match that applied to full-length reads. Sequences were annotated with PyIR, a Python wrapper for IgBLAST v1.9, and V/J genes and CDR3 were assigned using IMGT germline references. Reads were filtered out if the reads had weak V/J assignments (E-value above 1e-6), no CDR3, stop codons, out-of-frame junctions, or ambiguous translated residues. A V3J clonotype was defined by an identical inferred V gene, J gene, and CDR3 amino acid sequence. The percentage overlap between two repertoires was calculated by dividing the number of shared unique clonotypes by the size of the smaller repertoire. RTK rarefaction, the Chao1 estimator, and Recon v2.1 estimates of unobserved clonotypes were used to assess repertoire richness. OLGA was used to compute generation probabilities for all TCRbeta clonotypes that the gDNA method yielded from a handful of donors. Held by TCRdb, this immuneACCESS table contains in-frame sequences only and omits some clones. Under half of the omission traces to an unresolved V gene where checked; the cause of the rest is unknown. D and trimming were read from the DNA, whereas the V and J calls and clone size are those reported in that table. Across this sample there are 2 million to 2.5 million clones, with more than 85% seen only once. Clones ranked in the top ten supply 0.39% of the sample.

The donors were healthy, HIV-negative adults with no recently reported acute infections or vaccinations. Only Caucasian adults living in Nashville, Tennessee, USA were represented among the donors. CD4+ T cells were enriched by magnetic negative selection; naive cells were then positively selected on CD45RA, and the negative fraction formed the memory subset. After blood collection by leukapheresis, PBMCs were isolated using Ficoll-Histopaque density gradient centrifugation and then cryopreserved in the vapor phase of liquid nitrogen. Analytical flow cytometry was used to check the purity and quantity of every magnetically sorted T cell population. Genomic DNA was isolated from every sorted fraction and measured by UV absorbance on a Nanodrop 2000c.

The sample consisted of naive CD4+ T cells from PBMCs. According to the study, the label for this sample's cell subset or site signals: CD45RA+ positively selected. This TCR derives from a man younger than 35 in good health. Some clones in this sample may be carry-over from other donors' samples. The chain links TRBV28 with TRBJ2-1; TRBD2 is perhaps the D gene, given 6 matching bases. The CDR3 in this case is CASSLERVNNEQFF. In nucleotides, the sequence is TGTGCCAGCAGTTTGGAGCGGGTCAACAATGAGCAGTTCTTC.